This T cell receptor (beta chain) derives from a study of T cells in Graves' hyperthyroidism and ophthalmopathy (dated by TCRdb to the late 2010s). The study in broad terms: Peripheral blood was sampled at the time of initial diagnosis, prior to any treatment. A discovery cohort of around 100 patients, roughly 45 with Graves' ophthalmopathy and about 58 with stable Graves' hyperthyroidism, was used to find distinguishing TCR V-J signatures. The paper reports TCR Vbeta CDR3 sequencing of 135 peripheral blood samples: around 45 ophthalmopathy, under 85 hyperthyroidism and around 17 progressor patients. An independent validation cohort of about 20 hyperthyroidism patients and approximately 16 patients who later progressed to ophthalmopathy tested prospective prediction of ophthalmopathy. The study also compared thyroid tissue and blood T-cell repertoires from 6 or 7 Graves' hyperthyroidism patients. Following sampling, methimazole starting at 30 mg daily was given to hyperthyroidism patients, and high-dose intravenous methylprednisolone was given to ophthalmopathy patients. The 85 to 100 discovery patients were divided at random into training and test sets in a 7:3 ratio.

This clonotype was counted at least ten times. The antigen it recognizes is unknown. Base qualities were left out, and no much larger clone turns up one base away. At the junction V is shortened by 6 bases and J by 2 bases, with 14 bases in between. As encoded in the germline V gene, CDR1 is MNHEY while CDR2 is SVGEGT. The CDR3 runs 14 residues from the cysteine to the phenylalanine. Only CDR3 DNA remains: 42 bases, in frame from the first base. The TCR beta CDR3 regions were amplified from the RNA transcripts. For the first round of RT-PCR on the TCR CDR3, the HTBI primer set was used together with the Qiagen OneStep RT-PCR kit. Libraries were constructed in a second round of multiplex PCR, after which size selection and purification were carried out. Paired-end sequencing of the libraries was performed with 100 bp reads on an Illumina HiSeq2000. On the authors' methods: SOAPnuke was used to process the raw data, throwing out any read that contained adapters or uncalled bases, had a mean Phred below 15, or lacked an exact constant-primer or identifier match. High-quality paired reads were merged using COPE v1.2.5, and each unique nucleotide sequence was defined as a clonotype. Clonotypes were aligned to IMGT TRBV, TRBD and TRBJ reference segments using MiTCR v1.1. The analysis was restricted to V-J combinations with a frequency above 0.0001, which together covered just over 98% of the repertoires. The TCS score was defined as F50 (clonal expansion) divided by E x V (chaos), with BLOSUM62-based TCRdist calculated between CDR3 peptides within each V-J. Welch's t-statistics and random forest reduced around 550 V-J features to some 14, which were used in a naive Bayes classifier (R e1071). TCRdb cleaned the public reads at Q25 with fastp, built clones with MiXCR and kept in-frame beta chains. Every CDR3 protein is listed once, alongside the most common genes and DNA of its rows. The V and J calls here are based on TCRdb, not the publication. For this sample there are 350,000 or so distinct CDR3 sequences; 15% to 20% appear just once. The biggest ten clones account for about a sixth of the sample.

Overall study outcomes, separate from this receptor: Most expanded thyroid clonotypes (frequency above 0.001) were also detected in blood, a finding suggesting that blood repertoires may reflect thyroid immune responses. Ophthalmopathy was separated from stable hyperthyroidism by a 13 V-J signature model, with approximately 85% sensitivity and approximately 81% specificity obtained in cross-validation and 80%/75% obtained in testing. During validation, the model predicted progression to ophthalmopathy a median of about 5.9 months ahead of onset, with almost 71% sensitivity and 72% to 80% specificity. Sample size was not statistically predetermined, and investigators were not blinded to group allocation.

Moderately to severely active disease, a Clinical Activity Score of at least 3, a NOSPECS grade of at least 4, and a duration under 3 months were present in ophthalmopathy patients. The study excluded patients with uncontrolled infections, other autoimmune diseases, pregnancy or lactation. Diagnoses were established on the basis of clinical symptoms, serum thyroxine and TRAb, thyroid ultrasound, and orbital computed tomography. PBMCs were separated from approximately 9.9 ml of fresh peripheral blood using Ficoll-Paque density gradient centrifugation. Trizol reagent was used to extract total RNA, and RNA quality was then checked on an Agilent 2100 Bioanalyzer.

The sequenced sample consisted of blood. The clonotype comes from a woman aged 40-49 years with Graves' ophthalmopathy. The chain is made from TRBV6-2 or TRBV6-3 and TRBJ2-7; a confident D gene designation cannot be given. Read as DNA, the sequence is TGTGCCAGCAGCCCCCGTGATGGGACCTACGAGCAGTACTTC. Its amino acids are CASSPRDGTYEQYF.